The text below deals with one TCR beta chain. The antigen is not known. The data stem from a study of blood T cells in healthy people across ages. It was ten milliliters of peripheral blood that were drawn from each donor. V lost 0 bases and J lost 5, with 19 bases in between. This CDR3 has 17 amino acids. CDR1 is SGHTA, CDR2 FQGNSA, per germline. A second roughly 6 to 12 cycle PCR used barcoded and J-beta primers. One entry per CDR3 protein, called by TCRdb with MiXCR from the 5' RACE reads. Here the sample spans approximately 1,000,000 distinct CDR3 sequences, around two fifths being singletons. Study-wide results and limits: Roughly linearly, TCR beta diversity per million T cells fell as age increased. More naive CD4+ cells and higher diversity marked long-lived donors relative to aged donors.

The sequencing sample was made of blood. The chain employs TRBV7-2 and TRBJ1-1; no clear D gene. The receptor was derived from a man aged 18 to 35 in good health. CDR3 sequence (DNA): TGTGCCAGCAGCTTAGCCTCGAATGCCGGATTCGGTACTGAAGCTTTCTTT. Translated: CASSLASNAGFGTEAFF.